Below are 29 T cell receptor beta chains sequenced from a single sample in a study of human T cells and chemical hapten exposure. Via MiXCR, TCRdb re-called the RACE reads, giving one row per CDR3 protein. The sample holds some 330,000 distinct CDR3 sequences, roughly 6% seen once. The time point was: pre-sensitization, week 0. Treatment in this sample: therapeutic diphenylcyclopropenone sensitization with weekly scalp DPC. The specimen was whole blood, collected in connection with sensitization to the hapten diphenylcyclopropenone (DPC). The receptors were gathered from a woman aged 18-29 years with alopecia areata. Some clones in this sample may be carry-over from other donors' samples.

The chain uses TRBV18 and TRBJ2-1, with 8 bases fitting TRBD1. This CDR3 has 15 residues. J lost 6 bases, V lost 3 bases, and 7 bases had no gene match. Germline-derived CDR1 and CDR2 are KGHSH and LQKENI. For the CDR3, the DNA is TGTGCCAGCTCACCTGGGACAGGAGGGACCAATGAGCAGTTCTTC. This encodes CASSPGTGGTNEQFF.

This clonotype has at least ten counts. The chain couples TRBV29-1 to TRBJ1-4; D unclear. This CDR3 is 14 amino acids long. Trimming pared 6 bases from V and 3 bases from J, leaving 14 bases between. Germline V CDR1 and CDR2: SQVTM, ANQGSEA. DNA for the CDR3: TGCAGCGTCTGGGCATCGGGCGCTAATGAAAAACTGTTTTTT. Its translation: CSVWASGANEKLFF.

The chain links TRBV20-1 to TRBJ2-5; no clear D gene. Trimming left V 0 bases short and J 5 bases short, with 10 bases between. From germline, CDR1 is DFQATT and CDR2 SNEGSKA (reference sequence). CDR3 length: 13 residues. The CDR3 coding sequence is TGCAGTGCTAGAGAGGTTTATGAGGAGACCCAGTACTTC. This encodes CSAREVYEETQYF.

There are a few counts of this clonotype. The genes are TRBV6-6 and TRBJ2-7; D not resolved. The CDR3 has 15 amino acids. The V end was cut by 0 bases, the J end by 5 bases, with 14 bases between. Germline V gene data show CDR1 as MNHNY and CDR2 as SVGAGI (reference sequence). The CDR3 reads CASSYSEYPIDEQYF. The DNA of the CDR3 is TGTGCCAGCAGTTACTCGGAGTACCCCATCGACGAGCAGTACTTC.

Many counts were recorded for this clonotype. The rearrangement links TRBV12-3 or TRBV12-4 to TRBJ2-7, with 8 bases fitting TRBD2. V shed 1 base, J shed 1 base, and the junction held 3 bases outside the gene matches. The CDR3 consists of 15 residues. CDR3 sequence (DNA): TGTGCCAGCAGTTTAGGGCGGGGGGTTTCCTACGAGCAGTACTTC. Protein: CASSLGRGVSYEQYF.

This clonotype was counted ten times or more. The chain combines TRBV6-5 with TRBJ2-5; no firm D call. The V and J ends lost 3 bases and 10 bases respectively, with 15 bases between them. This CDR3 spans 13 amino acids. Germline-derived CDR1 and CDR2 are MNHEY and SVGAGI. The CDR3 DNA follows: TGTGCCAGCAGTTATGCGTCTTTGACGAGCCAGTACTTC. Its protein product is CASSYASLTSQYF.

The sample holds many counts of this clonotype. The CDR3 region is CASSRDRRTYEQYF. CDR3 DNA sequence: TGTGCCAGCAGCCGGGACAGGAGAACCTACGAGCAGTACTTC. The chain combines TRBV6-5 with TRBJ2-7; 8 bases are a match to TRBD1. The trim removed 6 bases at V and 2 bases at J, leaving 6 bases unmatched. This CDR3 contains 14 residues. Germline V gene data show CDR1 as MNHEY and CDR2 as SVGAGI.

This clonotype was seen many times. This chain connects TRBV5-6 to TRBJ1-1; D gene uncertain. This CDR3 comprises 13 residues. V gave up 4 bases and J gave up 1 base, with 8 bases separating them. Per germline, CDR1 SGHDT and CDR2 YYEEEE. The CDR3 DNA reads as TGTGCCAGCAGCCCTGAGACGAACACTGAAGCTTTCTTT. Protein product: CASSPETNTEAFF.

J is TRBJ1-5 and V is TRBV7-9; TRBD1 matches 8 bases. Germline V gene lookup returns CDR1 SEHNR and CDR2 FQNEAQ (reference sequence). Trimming took 5 bases from V and 5 from J; bases not matched to a gene: 17. This CDR3 region has 18 residues. CDR3 DNA: TGTGCCAGCAGCCGAAACGGCATTATAGGACAGGGAGATCAGCCCCAGCATTTT. Its translation is CASSRNGIIGQGDQPQHF. Looking up the rest from reference TRBV7-9 and TRBJ1-5 gives the full variable domain: DTGVSQNPRHKITKRGQNVTFRCDPISEHNRLYWYRQTLGQGPEFLTYFQNEAQLEKSRLLSDRFSAERPKGSFSTLEIQRTEQGDSAMYLCASSRNGIIGQGDQPQHFGDGTRLSIL.

This clonotype came up many times. CDR3 loop: CSAPDVAGPLDGYTF. The DNA for the CDR3 is TGCAGCGCACCGGATGTGGCAGGCCCTTTGGATGGCTACACCTTC. The chain employs TRBV29-1 and TRBJ1-2; D gene unclear. Germline CDR1 SQVTM, CDR2 ANQGSEA. This CDR3 spans 15 amino acids. Trimming stripped 7 bases from V and 6 bases from J, with 24 bases between.

This clonotype was found many times. This chain uses TRBV5-1 with TRBJ2-6; 9 nucleotides agree with TRBD2. The V segment lost 4 bases and the J segment 0 bases; nucleotides outside the gene matches: 8. The CDR3 sequence is 18 residues long. Germline values: CDR1 SGHRS, CDR2 YFSETQ. The CDR3 nucleotides are TGCGCCAGCAGCGAGAGTAGCGGGGGCTTCTCTGGGGCCAACGTCCTGACTTTC. Residues: CASSESSGGFSGANVLTF.

The chain links TRBV5-6 to TRBJ2-1, with TRBD2 identical over 11 bases. The V gene's germline CDR1 is SGHDT and CDR2 YYEEEE. This CDR3 has 16 residues. Trimming removed 1 base from V and 7 bases from J; junction bases left unmatched: 7. The DNA of the CDR3 is TGTGCCAGCAGCTTGATAGCGGGGGGGCGGAGAAATGAGCAGTTCTTC. Its translation is CASSLIAGGRRNEQFF.

The table lists this clonotype with a few counts. The chain carries TRBV7-2 and TRBJ1-2, with a tentative D call TRBD1 (5 bases). This CDR3 comprises 16 residues. CDR1 is SGHTA and CDR2 is FQGNSA in the germline V gene. Trimming took off 4 bases at V and 4 bases at J, with 19 bases between the two ends. The CDR3 spells CASSSERDRSFYGYTF. DNA for the CDR3: TGTGCCAGCAGCTCAGAAAGGGACCGATCCTTCTATGGCTACACCTTC. Filled out from reference TRBV7-2 and TRBJ1-2, the complete variable domain reads GAGVSQSPSNKVTEKGKDVELRCDPISGHTALYWYRQSLGQGLEFLIYFQGNSAPDKSGLPSDRFSAERTGGSVSTLTIQRTQQEDSAVYLCASSSERDRSFYGYTFGSGTRLTVV.

The chain employs TRBV9 and TRBJ1-2; TRBD1 might be the D (6 bases). The germline V gene has CDR1 SGDLS and CDR2 YYNGEE. The CDR3 runs 15 residues. With 2 bases removed from V and 8 bases from J, the gap between germline ends came to 19 bases. The CDR3 here is CASSVQDSRVGGYTF. As DNA, the CDR3 is TGTGCCAGCAGCGTTCAGGACAGCCGCGTTGGCGGCTACACCTTC.

This clonotype has ten or more counts. The chain recombines TRBV20-1 with TRBJ2-5; 11 nucleotides agree with TRBD2. Germline CDR1 is DFQATT and CDR2 is SNEGSKA (reference sequence). The CDR3 is 14 residues long. V lost 5 bases and J lost 3; bases outside the gene matches: 5. The CDR3 coding sequence is TGCAGTGCTCAGCAACTAGCGGGGGAAGAGACCCAGTACTTC. Its translation: CSAQQLAGEETQYF.

The V and J genes are TRBV6-1 and TRBJ2-2; D tentatively fits TRBD1 or TRBD2 (5 bases each). The CDR3 has 14 amino acids. Germline V gene sequence: CDR1 MNHNS, CDR2 SASEGT. Trimming stripped 8 bases from V and 2 bases from J, with 12 bases between. This CDR3 is CASRIRGNTGELFF. CDR3 DNA: TGTGCCAGCCGAATCCGGGGCAACACCGGGGAGCTGTTTTTT.

The gene calls are TRBV9 and TRBJ1-4, with TRBD1 as a possible D gene (5 bases). Trimming left V 1 base short and J 4 bases short, with 11 bases between. The CDR3 sequence is 15 residues long. Germline-derived CDR1 and CDR2 are SGDLS and YYNGEE. CDR3 nucleotides: TGTGCCAGCAGCGTATTGGGGGAACTTAATGAAAAACTGTTTTTT. Translating gives CASSVLGELNEKLFF.

The rearrangement joins TRBV10-3 to TRBJ1-3, with a weak D call TRBD1 (5 bases). The V gene's germline CDR1 is ENHRY and CDR2 SYGVKD. The CDR3 consists of 15 residues. Trimming stripped 6 bases from V and 5 bases from J, with 17 bases between. The CDR3 protein is CAISPGGSGRNTIYF. CDR3 nucleotides: TGTGCCATCAGCCCCGGGGGTTCAGGGAGAAACACCATATATTTT.

Many counts were recorded for this clonotype. The CDR3 bases are TGTGCCAGCAGCTTTTCAGGCAACAATCAGCCCCAGCATTTT. Translation gives CASSFSGNNQPQHF. The chain recombines TRBV13 with TRBJ1-5; D unclear. From germline, CDR1 is PRHDT and CDR2 FYEKMQ (reference sequence). CDR3 length equals 14 residues. V was pared by 3 bases and J by 3 bases, with 9 bases between.

At least ten counts were recorded for this clonotype. V gene TRBV5-1 combines with J gene TRBJ2-3, with D unresolved. From germline, CDR1 is SGHRS and CDR2 YFSETQ. V was clipped by 4 bases and J by 1 base, with 10 bases between them. This CDR3 comprises 14 residues. This CDR3 is CASSKRSGTDTQYF. In nucleotides, the CDR3 is TGCGCCAGCAGCAAACGCTCTGGCACAGATACGCAGTATTTT.

This clonotype was counted ten times or more. The gene calls are TRBV3-1 and TRBJ2-1; D unclear. The CDR3 has 15 residues. V was cut by 1 base and J by 14 bases, with 21 bases left in between. The germline V gene has CDR1 LGHDT and CDR2 YNNKEL (reference sequence). The DNA of the CDR3 is TGTGCCAGCAGCCAAGCTACCTTGAAGGGAAGTCTGGAGTTCTTC. It is translated as CASSQATLKGSLEFF.

V is TRBV29-1 and J is TRBJ1-1; 10 positions match TRBD1. CDR1 is SQVTM, CDR2 ANQGSEA, per germline. This CDR3 is built from 16 residues. Losses at the gene ends were 6 bases for V and 6 bases for J; bases not matched to a gene: 16. The CDR3 reads CSVAQRGGQGSAEAFF. CDR3 sequence (DNA): TGCAGCGTCGCCCAAAGGGGGGGACAGGGGAGTGCTGAAGCTTTCTTT. Filled out from reference TRBV29-1 and TRBJ1-1, the complete variable domain reads SAVISQKPSRDICQRGTSLTIQCQVDSQVTMMFWYRQQPGQSLTLIATANQGSEATYESGFVIDKFPISRPNLTFSTLTVSNMSPEDSSIYLCSVAQRGGQGSAEAFFGQGTRLTVV.

Many counts were recorded for this clonotype. The rearrangement links TRBV28 to TRBJ1-6, with 10 bases fitting TRBD1. CDR3 length: 15 amino acids. Germline CDR1 MDHEN, CDR2 SYDVKM. V shed 5 bases, J shed 10 bases, and the junction held 8 bases outside the gene matches. CDR3 DNA: TGTGCCAGCAGTGGGGGACAGGGGAAGGTCTCACCCCTCCACTTT. This translates into CASSGGQGKVSPLHF.

This clonotype was observed a handful of times. V is TRBV11-2 and J is TRBJ2-2; 7 nucleotides align to TRBD2. CDR3 length: 14 residues. V dropped 4 bases and J dropped 5; count of bases not matched to a gene: 4. Per germline, CDR1 SGHAT and CDR2 FQNNGV. The CDR3 nucleotides are TGTGCCAGCAGCTCGAGGGAGGGGACCGGGGAGCTGTTTTTT. Translation gives CASSSREGTGELFF.

This clonotype was seen repeatedly, ten times or more. This chain connects TRBV12-3 or TRBV12-4 to TRBJ2-3; TRBD2 matches 13 bases. V lost 6 bases and J lost 6; bases outside the gene matches: 18. This CDR3 is built from 19 residues. CDR3 sequence (DNA): TGTGCCAGCAGGAAAGCTGGGGGACTAGCGGGGACCCTGGGCGATACGCAGTATTTT. Protein sequence: CASRKAGGLAGTLGDTQYF.

This clonotype was detected only once. The rearrangement uses TRBV7-3 and TRBJ2-2; no clear D. Germline CDR1 reads SGHTA; CDR2 reads FQGTGA. The CDR3 length is 16 residues. Trimming shortened V by 5 bases and J by 1 base, and 14 bases separated the two germline ends. This chain's CDR3 is CASSPHSVENTGELFF. The CDR3 DNA reads TGTGCCAGCAGCCCCCACAGTGTCGAGAACACCGGGGAGCTGTTTTTT. Looking up the rest from reference TRBV7-3 and TRBJ2-2 gives the full variable domain: GAGVSQTPSNKVTEKGKYVELRCDPISGHTALYWYRQSLGQGPEFLIYFQGTGAADDSGLPNDRFFAVRPEGSVSTLKIQRTERGDSAVYLCASSPHSVENTGELFFGEGSRLTVL.

This clonotype has only a few counts. The chain has TRBV29-1 and TRBJ2-3, with TRBD2 identical over 7 bases. Germline V CDR1 and CDR2: SQVTM, ANQGSEA. After removal of 6 bases from V and 7 bases from J, the junction contained 10 bases not matched to a gene. The CDR3 spans 13 residues. Here the CDR3 DNA reads TGCAGCGTCCCGGGGGGTGACGAGTATACGCAGTATTTT. Protein product: CSVPGGDEYTQYF.

This clonotype showed up many times. This sequence joins TRBV28 and TRBJ2-5; D remains ambiguous. This CDR3 region has 15 residues. Trimming cost V 3 bases and J 2 bases, with 13 bases left between them. The germline gives CDR1 MDHEN, CDR2 SYDVKM. CDR3 sequence reads: CASSLAARIQETQYF. The CDR3 DNA reads as TGTGCCAGCAGTTTGGCCGCGCGGATTCAAGAGACCCAGTACTTC.

This clonotype occurred many times. This may be a read error: a much more frequent sequence differs by one nucleotide. The chain links TRBV6-5 to TRBJ2-3; the match to TRBD2 covers 11 bases. The CDR3 runs to 16 residues. The germline V gene encodes CDR1 MNHEY and CDR2 SVGAGI. The junction had 0 bases not matched to a gene; V was cut back by 0 bases and J by 1 base. CDR3 DNA sequence: TGTGCCAGCAGTTACTCGACTAGCGGGGGCACAGATACGCAGTATTTT. Protein: CASSYSTSGGTDTQYF.